This entry describes one T cell receptor (beta chain). This sample is drawn from a study of CD8 T cells in Susac syndrome. RNA amounts of about 0.5 to 1 ug underwent reverse transcription with random hexamers. The method of amplification for TCR beta CDR3 was immunoSEQ multiplex PCR, covering 54 Vbeta and 13 Jbeta. TCRdb fed the immunoSEQ multiplex PCR reads into MiXCR, producing one record per CDR3 protein. Here the sample spans some 140,000 distinct CDR3 sequences, roughly 80% being singletons. Source material: CD8+ T cells from PBMCs. This sequence originates from a human donor with multiple sclerosis.

The CDR3: CASSSLTGPSGNTIYF. DNA of the CDR3: TGTGCCAGCAGCTCTTTGACAGGGCCGTCTGGAAACACCATATATTTT. The genes are TRBV7-9 and TRBJ1-3; 7 nucleotides align to TRBD1. The V gene end was trimmed by 4 bases and the J gene end by 1 base; junction bases not matched to a gene: 7. Germline V gives CDR1 SEHNR, CDR2 FQNEAQ (reference sequence). The CDR3 contains 16 residues.